This T cell receptor beta chain derives from a study of shared clonotypes between healthy human individuals. The study, taken as a whole, reports: Having only a few donors restricted how much genetic and exposure-history diversity was captured.

Note on this clone: What it recognizes is unknown.

Produced via immunoSEQ multiplex PCR; TCRdb's table is partial and in-frame only. The data contain roughly 1,000,000 clones, 78% of them singletons. Trimming cost V 1 base and J 0 bases; bases outside gene matches: 11. The CDR3 contains 20 residues. The rearrangement links TRBV5-3 to TRBJ2-1, with TRBD2 matching 12 bases. TRBV5-3 is placed among ORFs of uncertain function. The material sequenced was memory CD4+ T cells from PBMCs. Subset of the sample: CD45RA-negative fraction. The TCR was taken from a man aged 18 to 30 in good health. Some clones in this sample may be carry-over from other donors' samples. The CDR3 bases are TGTGCCAGAAGCTTGTTCCTAGCGGGAGGGCCGAGGAGCTCCTACAATGAGCAGTTCTTC. As protein: CARSLFLAGGPRSSYNEQFF.